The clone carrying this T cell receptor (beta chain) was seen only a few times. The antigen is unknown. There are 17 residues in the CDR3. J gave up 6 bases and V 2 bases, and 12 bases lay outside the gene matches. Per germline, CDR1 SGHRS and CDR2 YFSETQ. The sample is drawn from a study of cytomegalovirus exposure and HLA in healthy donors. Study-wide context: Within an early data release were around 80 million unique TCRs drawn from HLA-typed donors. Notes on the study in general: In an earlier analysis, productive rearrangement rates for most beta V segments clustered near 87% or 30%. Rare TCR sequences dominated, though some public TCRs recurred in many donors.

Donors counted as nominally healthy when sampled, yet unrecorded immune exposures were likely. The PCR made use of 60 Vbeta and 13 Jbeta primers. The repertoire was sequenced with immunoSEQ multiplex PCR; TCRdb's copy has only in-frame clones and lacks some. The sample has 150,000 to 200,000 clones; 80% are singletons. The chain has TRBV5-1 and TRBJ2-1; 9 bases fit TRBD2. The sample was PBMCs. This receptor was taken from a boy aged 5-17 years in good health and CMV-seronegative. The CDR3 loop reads CASSFRTSASPSNEQFF. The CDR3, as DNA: TGCGCCAGCAGCTTCCGGACTAGCGCCTCCCCGAGCAATGAGCAGTTCTTC.